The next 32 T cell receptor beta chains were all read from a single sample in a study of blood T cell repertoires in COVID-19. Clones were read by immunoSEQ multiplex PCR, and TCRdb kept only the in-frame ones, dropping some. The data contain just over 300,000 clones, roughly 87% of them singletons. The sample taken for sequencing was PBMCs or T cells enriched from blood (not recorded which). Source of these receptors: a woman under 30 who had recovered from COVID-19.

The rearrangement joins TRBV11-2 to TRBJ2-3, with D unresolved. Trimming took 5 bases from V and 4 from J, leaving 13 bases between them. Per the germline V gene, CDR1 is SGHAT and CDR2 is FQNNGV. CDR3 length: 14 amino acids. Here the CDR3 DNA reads TGTGCCAGCAGCCCAGAATCAGTTTCAGATACGCAGTATTTT. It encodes CASSPESVSDTQYF.

The chain's CDR3 is CASSGQTGNYGYTF. CDR3 DNA: TGTGCCAGTAGTGGCCAAACAGGGAACTATGGCTACACCTTC. The chain combines TRBV19 with TRBJ1-2, with TRBD1 as a possible D gene (6 bases). CDR1 and CDR2 (germline): LNHDA, SQIVND (reference sequence). The CDR3 is 14 residues long. V was trimmed by 5 bases and J by 2 bases, leaving 12 bases between them.

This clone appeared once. As DNA, the CDR3 is TGTGCCAGTAGTATCGGGACAGGGGGCAATAGCAATCAGCCCCAGCATTTT. Translation: CASSIGTGGNSNQPQHF. The chain joins TRBV19 to TRBJ1-5; TRBD1 aligns across 12 bases. The CDR3 is 17 amino acids. The J segment lost 0 bases and the V segment lost 3 bases, leaving 3 bases of the junction unmatched. Germline loops: CDR1 LNHDA, CDR2 SQIVND (reference sequence).

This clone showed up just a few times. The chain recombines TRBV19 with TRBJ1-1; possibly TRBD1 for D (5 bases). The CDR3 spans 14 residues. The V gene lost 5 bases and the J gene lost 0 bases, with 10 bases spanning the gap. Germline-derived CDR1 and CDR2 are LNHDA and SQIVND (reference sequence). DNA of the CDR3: TGTGCCAGTAGTCCCTCAGGGCTGAACACTGAAGCTTTCTTT. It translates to CASSPSGLNTEAFF.

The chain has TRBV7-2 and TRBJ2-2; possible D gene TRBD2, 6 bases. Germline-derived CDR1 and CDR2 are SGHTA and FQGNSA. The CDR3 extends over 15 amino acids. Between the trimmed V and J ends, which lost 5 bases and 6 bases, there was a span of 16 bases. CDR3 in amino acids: CASSRDLRRPGELFF. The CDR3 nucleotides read TGTGCCAGCAGCCGGGACTTGCGGCGCCCCGGGGAGCTGTTTTTT.

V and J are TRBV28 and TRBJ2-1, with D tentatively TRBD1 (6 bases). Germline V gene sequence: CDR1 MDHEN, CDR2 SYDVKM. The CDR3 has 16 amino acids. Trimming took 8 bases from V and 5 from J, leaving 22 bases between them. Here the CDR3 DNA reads TGTGCCAGCGGTCAGCCTTTTGCGAGGGGGAACAATGAGCAGTTCTTC. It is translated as CASGQPFARGNNEQFF.

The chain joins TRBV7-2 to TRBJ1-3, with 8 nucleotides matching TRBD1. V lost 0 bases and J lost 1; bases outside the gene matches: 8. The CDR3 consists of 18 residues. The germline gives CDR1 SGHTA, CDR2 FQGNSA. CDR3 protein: CASSLATGVGISGNTIYF. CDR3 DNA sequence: TGTGCCAGCAGCTTAGCGACAGGGGTTGGTATTTCTGGAAACACCATATATTTT.

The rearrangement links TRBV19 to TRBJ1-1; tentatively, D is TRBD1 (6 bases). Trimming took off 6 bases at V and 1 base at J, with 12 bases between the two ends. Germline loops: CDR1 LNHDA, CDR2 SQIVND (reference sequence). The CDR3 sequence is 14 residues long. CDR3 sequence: CASRRGGRNTEAFF. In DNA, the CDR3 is TGTGCCAGTAGGCGGGGGGGCCGGAACACTGAAGCTTTCTTT.

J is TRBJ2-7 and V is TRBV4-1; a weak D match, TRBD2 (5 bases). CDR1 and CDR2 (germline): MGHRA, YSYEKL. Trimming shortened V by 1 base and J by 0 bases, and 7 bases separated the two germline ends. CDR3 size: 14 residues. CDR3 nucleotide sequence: TGCGCCAGCAGCCAAGGAGGGAACTCCTACGAGCAGTACTTC. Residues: CASSQGGNSYEQYF.

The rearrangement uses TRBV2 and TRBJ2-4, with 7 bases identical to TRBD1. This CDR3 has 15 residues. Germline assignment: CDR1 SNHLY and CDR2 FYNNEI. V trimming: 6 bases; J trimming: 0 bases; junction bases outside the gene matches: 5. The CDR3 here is CASRGTVLAKNIQYF. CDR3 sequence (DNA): TGTGCCAGCAGGGGGACAGTACTAGCCAAAAACATTCAGTACTTC.

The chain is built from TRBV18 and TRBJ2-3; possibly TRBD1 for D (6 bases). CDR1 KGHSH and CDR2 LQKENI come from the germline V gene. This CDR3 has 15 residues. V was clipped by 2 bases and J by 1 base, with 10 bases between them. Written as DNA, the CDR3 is TGTGCCAGCTCACCAGGCGAGGGGGGCACAGATACGCAGTATTTT. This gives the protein CASSPGEGGTDTQYF.

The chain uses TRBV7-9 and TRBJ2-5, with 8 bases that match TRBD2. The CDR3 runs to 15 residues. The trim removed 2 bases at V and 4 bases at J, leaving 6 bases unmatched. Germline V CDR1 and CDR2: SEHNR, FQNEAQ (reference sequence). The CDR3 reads CASSLLSGSGETQYF. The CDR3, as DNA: TGTGCCAGCAGCTTACTGAGCGGGAGTGGAGAGACCCAGTACTTC.

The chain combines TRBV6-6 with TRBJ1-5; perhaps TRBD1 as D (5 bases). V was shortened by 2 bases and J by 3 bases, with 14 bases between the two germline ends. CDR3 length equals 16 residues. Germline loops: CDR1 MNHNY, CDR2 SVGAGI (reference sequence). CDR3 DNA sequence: TGTGCCAGCAGTTACGGGGCGCCGGCCTACAATCAGCCCCAGCATTTT. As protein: CASSYGAPAYNQPQHF.

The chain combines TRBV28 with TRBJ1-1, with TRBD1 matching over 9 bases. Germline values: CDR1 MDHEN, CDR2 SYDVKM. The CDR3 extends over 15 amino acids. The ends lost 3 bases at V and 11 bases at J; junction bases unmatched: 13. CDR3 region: CASSFPGGQGSRAFF. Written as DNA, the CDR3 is TGTGCCAGCAGTTTTCCGGGCGGACAGGGGAGTAGGGCTTTCTTT.

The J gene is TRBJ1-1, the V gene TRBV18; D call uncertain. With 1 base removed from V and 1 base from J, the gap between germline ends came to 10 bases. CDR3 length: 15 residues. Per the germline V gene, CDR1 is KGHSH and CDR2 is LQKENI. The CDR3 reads CASSPQEATNTEAFF. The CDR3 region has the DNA TGTGCCAGCTCACCACAAGAGGCCACGAACACTGAAGCTTTCTTT.

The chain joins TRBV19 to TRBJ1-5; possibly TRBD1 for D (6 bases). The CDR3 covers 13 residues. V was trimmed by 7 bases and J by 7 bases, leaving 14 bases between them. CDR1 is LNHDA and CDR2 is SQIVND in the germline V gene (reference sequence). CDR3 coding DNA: TGTGCCAGTACCGGGACATGGGGACAGCCCCAGCATTTT. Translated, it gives CASTGTWGQPQHF.

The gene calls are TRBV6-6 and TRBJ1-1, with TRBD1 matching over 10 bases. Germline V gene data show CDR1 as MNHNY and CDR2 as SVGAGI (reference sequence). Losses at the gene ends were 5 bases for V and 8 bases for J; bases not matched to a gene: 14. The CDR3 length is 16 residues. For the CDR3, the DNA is TGTGCCAGCAGTAAACTACCCGGGACAGGGGAATCAGAAGCTTTCTTT. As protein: CASSKLPGTGESEAFF.

This CDR3 reads CAWSEQGAGGYTF. The CDR3 DNA reads TGTGCCTGGAGCGAACAGGGGGCGGGTGGCTACACCTTC. The V gene is TRBV30, the J gene TRBJ1-2, with 9 bases that match TRBD1. Germline V lookup: CDR1 GTSNPN, CDR2 SVGIG (reference sequence). With 3 bases clipped from V and 7 bases from J, the junction kept 6 bases outside the gene matches. The CDR3 totals 13 residues.

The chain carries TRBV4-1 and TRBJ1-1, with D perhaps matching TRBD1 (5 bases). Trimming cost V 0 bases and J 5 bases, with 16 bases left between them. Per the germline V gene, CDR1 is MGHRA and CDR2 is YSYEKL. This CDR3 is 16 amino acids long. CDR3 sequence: CASSQDGRGGGTEAFF. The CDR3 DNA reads TGCGCCAGCAGCCAAGATGGTCGGGGGGGAGGTACTGAAGCTTTCTTT.

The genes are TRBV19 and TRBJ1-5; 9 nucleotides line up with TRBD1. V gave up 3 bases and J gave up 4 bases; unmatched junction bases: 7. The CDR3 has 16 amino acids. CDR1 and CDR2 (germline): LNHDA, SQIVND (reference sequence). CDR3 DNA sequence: TGTGCCAGTAGTATCTCGACAGGGGGAAAAAATCAGCCCCAGCATTTT. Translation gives CASSISTGGKNQPQHF.

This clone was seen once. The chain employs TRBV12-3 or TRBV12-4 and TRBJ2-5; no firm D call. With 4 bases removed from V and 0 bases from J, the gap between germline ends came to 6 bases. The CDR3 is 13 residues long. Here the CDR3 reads CASSSTNQETQYF. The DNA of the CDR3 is TGTGCCAGCAGTTCGACAAACCAAGAGACCCAGTACTTC.

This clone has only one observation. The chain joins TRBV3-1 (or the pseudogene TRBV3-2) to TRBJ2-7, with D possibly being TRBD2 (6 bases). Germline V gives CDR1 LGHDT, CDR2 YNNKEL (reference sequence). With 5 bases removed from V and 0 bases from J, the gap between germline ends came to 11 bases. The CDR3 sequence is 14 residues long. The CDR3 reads CASSATTSSYEQYF. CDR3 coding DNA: TGTGCCAGCAGCGCGACGACTAGCTCCTACGAGCAGTACTTC.

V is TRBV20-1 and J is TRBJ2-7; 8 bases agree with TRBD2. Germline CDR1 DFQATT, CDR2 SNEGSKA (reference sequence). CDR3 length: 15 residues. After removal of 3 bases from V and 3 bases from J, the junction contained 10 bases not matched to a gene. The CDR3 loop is CSASPSTSGYYEQYF. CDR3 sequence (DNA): TGCAGTGCTAGTCCTTCAACTAGCGGATACTACGAGCAGTACTTC.

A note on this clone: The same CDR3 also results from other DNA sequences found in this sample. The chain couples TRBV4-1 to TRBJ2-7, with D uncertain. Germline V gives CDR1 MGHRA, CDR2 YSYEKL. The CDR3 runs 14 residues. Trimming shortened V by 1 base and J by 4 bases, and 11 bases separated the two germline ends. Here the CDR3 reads CASSQGLPGYEQYF. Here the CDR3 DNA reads TGCGCCAGCAGCCAAGGGTTGCCGGGTTACGAGCAGTACTTC.

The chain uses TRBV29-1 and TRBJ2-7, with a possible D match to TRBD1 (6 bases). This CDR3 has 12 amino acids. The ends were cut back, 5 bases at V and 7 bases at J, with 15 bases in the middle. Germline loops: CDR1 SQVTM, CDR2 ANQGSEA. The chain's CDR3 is CSVWDTLDEQYF. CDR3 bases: TGCAGCGTTTGGGACACTCTTGATGAGCAGTACTTC.

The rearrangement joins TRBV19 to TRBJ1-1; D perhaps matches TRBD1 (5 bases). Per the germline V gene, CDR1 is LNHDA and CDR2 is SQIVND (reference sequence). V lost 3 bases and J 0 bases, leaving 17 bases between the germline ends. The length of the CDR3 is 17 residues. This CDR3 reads CASSMVTGEPMNTEAFF. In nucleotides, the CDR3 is TGTGCCAGTAGTATGGTAACAGGCGAACCTATGAACACTGAAGCTTTCTTT.

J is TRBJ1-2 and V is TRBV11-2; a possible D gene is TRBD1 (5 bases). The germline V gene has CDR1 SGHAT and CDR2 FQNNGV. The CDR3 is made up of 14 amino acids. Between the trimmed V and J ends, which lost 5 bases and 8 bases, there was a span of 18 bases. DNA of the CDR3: TGTGCCAGCAGCGCCCTTAGAGCTTCAGGGGGCTACACCTTC. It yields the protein CASSALRASGGYTF.

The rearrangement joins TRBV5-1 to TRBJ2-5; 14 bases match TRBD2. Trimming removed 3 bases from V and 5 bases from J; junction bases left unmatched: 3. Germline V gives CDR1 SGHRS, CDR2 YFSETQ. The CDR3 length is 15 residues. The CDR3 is CASSSGLAGEETQYF. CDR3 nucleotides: TGCGCCAGCAGCTCGGGACTAGCGGGAGAGGAGACCCAGTACTTC. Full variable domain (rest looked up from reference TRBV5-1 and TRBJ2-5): KAGVTQTPRYLIKTRGQQVTLSCSPISGHRSVSWYQQTPGQGLQFLFEYFSETQRNKGNFPGRFSGRQFSNSRSEMNVSTLELGDSALYLCASSSGLAGEETQYFGPGTRLLVL.

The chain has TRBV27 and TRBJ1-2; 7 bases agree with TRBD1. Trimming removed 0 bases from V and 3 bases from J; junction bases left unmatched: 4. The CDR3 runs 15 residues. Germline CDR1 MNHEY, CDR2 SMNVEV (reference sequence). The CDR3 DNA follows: TGTGCCAGCAGTTTATCAACGACAGGGCACTATGGCTACACCTTC. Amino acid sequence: CASSLSTTGHYGYTF.

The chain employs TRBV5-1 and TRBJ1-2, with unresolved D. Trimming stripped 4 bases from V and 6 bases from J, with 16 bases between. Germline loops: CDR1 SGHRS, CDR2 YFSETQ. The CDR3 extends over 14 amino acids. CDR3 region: CASSGRLGPDGYTF. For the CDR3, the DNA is TGCGCCAGCAGCGGGAGACTCGGGCCCGATGGCTACACCTTC.

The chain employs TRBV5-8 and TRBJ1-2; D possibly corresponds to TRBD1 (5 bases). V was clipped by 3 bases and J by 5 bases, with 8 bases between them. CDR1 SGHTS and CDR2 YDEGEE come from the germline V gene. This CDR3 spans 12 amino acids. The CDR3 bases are TGTGCCAGCAGCTACCGACAGTATGGCTACACCTTC. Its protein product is CASSYRQYGYTF. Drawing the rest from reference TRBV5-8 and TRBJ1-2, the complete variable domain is EAGVTQSPTHLIKTRGQQATLRCSPISGHTSVYWYQQALGLGLQFLLWYDEGEERNRGNFPPRFSGRQFPNYSSELNVNALELEDSALYLCASSYRQYGYTFGSGTRLTVV.

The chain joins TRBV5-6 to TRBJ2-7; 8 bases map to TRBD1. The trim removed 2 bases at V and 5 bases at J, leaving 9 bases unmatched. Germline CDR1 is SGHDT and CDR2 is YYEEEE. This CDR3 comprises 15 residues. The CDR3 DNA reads TGTGCCAGCAGCTTAGGAACAGGGGGTTTTGACGAGCAGTACTTC. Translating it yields CASSLGTGGFDEQYF.